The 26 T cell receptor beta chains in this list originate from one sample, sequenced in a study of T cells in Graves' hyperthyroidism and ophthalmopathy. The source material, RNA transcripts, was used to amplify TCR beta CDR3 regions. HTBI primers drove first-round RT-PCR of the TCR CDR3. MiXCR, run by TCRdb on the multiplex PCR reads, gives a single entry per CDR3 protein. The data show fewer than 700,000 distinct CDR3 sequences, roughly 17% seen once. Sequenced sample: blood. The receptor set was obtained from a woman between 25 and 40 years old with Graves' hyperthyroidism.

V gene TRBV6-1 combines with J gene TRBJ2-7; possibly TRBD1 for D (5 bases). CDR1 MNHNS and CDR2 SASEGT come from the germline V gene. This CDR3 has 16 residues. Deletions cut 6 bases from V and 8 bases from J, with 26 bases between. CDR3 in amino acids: CASSLPPQGPLSKQYF. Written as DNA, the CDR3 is TGTGCCAGCAGCCTGCCTCCGCAGGGCCCATTATCCAAGCAGTACTTC.

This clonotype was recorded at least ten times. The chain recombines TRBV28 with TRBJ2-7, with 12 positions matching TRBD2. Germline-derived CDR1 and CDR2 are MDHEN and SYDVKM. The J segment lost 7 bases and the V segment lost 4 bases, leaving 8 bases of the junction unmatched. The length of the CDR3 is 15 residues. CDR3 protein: CASSSRLAGEWEQYF. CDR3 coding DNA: TGTGCCAGCAGTTCCAGACTAGCGGGAGAATGGGAGCAGTACTTC.

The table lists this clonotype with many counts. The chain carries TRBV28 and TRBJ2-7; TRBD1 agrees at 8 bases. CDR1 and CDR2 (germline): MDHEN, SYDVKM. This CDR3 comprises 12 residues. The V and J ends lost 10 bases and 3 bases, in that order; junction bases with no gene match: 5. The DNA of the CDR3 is TGTGCCACCTGGGACAGGTACTACGAGCAGTACTTC. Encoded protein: CATWDRYYEQYF.

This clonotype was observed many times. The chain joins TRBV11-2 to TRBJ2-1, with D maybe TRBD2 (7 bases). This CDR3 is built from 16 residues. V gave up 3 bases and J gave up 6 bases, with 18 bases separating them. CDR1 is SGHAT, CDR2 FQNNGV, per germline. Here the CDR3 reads CASSFATGLAVNEQFF. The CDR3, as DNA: TGTGCCAGCAGCTTCGCGACAGGCCTAGCGGTCAATGAGCAGTTCTTC. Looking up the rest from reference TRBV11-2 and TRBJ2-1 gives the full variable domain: EAGVAQSPRYKIIEKRQSVAFWCNPISGHATLYWYQQILGQGPKLLIQFQNNGVVDDSQLPKDRFSAERLKGVDSTLKIQPAKLEDSAVYLCASSFATGLAVNEQFFGPGTRLTVL.

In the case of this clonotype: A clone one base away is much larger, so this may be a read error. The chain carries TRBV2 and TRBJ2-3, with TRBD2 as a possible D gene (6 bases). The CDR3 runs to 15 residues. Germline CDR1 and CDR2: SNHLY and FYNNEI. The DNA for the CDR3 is TGTGCCAGCAGTCCGGACTACACTCTCACAGATACGCTGTATTTT. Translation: CASSPDYTLTDTLYF.

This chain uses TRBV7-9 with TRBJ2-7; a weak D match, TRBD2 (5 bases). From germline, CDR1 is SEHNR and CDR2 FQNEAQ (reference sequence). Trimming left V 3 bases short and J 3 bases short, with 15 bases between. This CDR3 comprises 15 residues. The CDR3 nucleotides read TGTGCCAGCAGCTTTTCCGGAGGCACAAACTACGAGCAGTACTTC. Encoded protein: CASSFSGGTNYEQYF.

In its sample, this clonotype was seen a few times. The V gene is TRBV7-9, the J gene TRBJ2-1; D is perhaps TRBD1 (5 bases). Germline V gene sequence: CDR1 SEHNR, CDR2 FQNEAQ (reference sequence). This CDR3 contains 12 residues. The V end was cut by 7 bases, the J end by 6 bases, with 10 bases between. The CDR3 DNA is TGTGCCAGCACAGGGTCCAGCAATGAGCAGTTCTTC. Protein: CASTGSSNEQFF.

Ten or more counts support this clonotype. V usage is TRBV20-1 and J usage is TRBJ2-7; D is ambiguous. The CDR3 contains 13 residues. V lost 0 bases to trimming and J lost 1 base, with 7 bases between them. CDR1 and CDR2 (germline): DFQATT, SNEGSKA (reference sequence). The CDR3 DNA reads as TGCAGTGCTAGAGATGAGCCGTCCTACGAGCAGTACTTC. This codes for CSARDEPSYEQYF.

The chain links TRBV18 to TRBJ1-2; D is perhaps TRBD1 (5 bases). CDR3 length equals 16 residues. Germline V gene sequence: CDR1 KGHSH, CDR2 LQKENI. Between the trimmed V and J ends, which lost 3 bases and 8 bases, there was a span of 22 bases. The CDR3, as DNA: TGTGCCAGCTCACCCATCTCGAGGGGCCCGACACTAGGCTACACCTTC. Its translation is CASSPISRGPTLGYTF. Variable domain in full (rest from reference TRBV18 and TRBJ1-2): NAGVMQNPRHLVRRRGQEARLRCSPMKGHSHVYWYRQLPEEGLKFMVYLQKENIIDESGMPKERFSAEFPKEGPSILRIQQVVRGDSAAYFCASSPISRGPTLGYTFGSGTRLTVV.

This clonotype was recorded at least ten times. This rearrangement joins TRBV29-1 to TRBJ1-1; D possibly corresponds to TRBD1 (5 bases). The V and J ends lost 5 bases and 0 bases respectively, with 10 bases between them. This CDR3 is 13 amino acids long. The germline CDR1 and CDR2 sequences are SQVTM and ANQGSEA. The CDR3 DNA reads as TGCAGCGTTAGAGGGGACCTGAACACTGAAGCTTTCTTT. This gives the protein CSVRGDLNTEAFF.

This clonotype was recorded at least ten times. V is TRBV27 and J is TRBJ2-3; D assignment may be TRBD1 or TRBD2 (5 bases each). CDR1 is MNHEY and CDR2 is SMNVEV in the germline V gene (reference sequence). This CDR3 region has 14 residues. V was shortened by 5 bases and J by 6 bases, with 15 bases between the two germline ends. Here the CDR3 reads CASSNPMGTDTQYF. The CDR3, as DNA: TGTGCCAGCAGTAACCCTATGGGGACGGATACGCAGTATTTT.

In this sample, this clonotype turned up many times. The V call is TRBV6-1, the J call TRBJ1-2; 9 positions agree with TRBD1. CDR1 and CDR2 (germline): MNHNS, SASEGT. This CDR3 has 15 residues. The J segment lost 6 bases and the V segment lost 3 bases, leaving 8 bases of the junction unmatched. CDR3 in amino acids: CASSDNRGRRDGYTF. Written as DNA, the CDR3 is TGTGCCAGCAGTGACAACAGGGGGCGCAGAGATGGCTACACCTTC.

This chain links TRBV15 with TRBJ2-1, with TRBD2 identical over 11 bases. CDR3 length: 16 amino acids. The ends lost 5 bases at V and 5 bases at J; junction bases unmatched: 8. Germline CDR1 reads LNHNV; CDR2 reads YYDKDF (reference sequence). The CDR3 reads CATSPIPSGGNNEQFF. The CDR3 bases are TGTGCCACCAGCCCTATTCCTAGCGGGGGGAACAATGAGCAGTTCTTC.

CDR3 bases: TGCAGCGTCCTGGGACAGGACTATGGCTACACCTTC. Protein: CSVLGQDYGYTF. The chain recombines TRBV29-1 with TRBJ1-2; 8 bases agree with TRBD1. The CDR3 loop spans 12 amino acids. CDR1 SQVTM and CDR2 ANQGSEA come from the germline V gene. V lost 6 bases to trimming and J lost 3 bases; unmatched junction nucleotides: 3.

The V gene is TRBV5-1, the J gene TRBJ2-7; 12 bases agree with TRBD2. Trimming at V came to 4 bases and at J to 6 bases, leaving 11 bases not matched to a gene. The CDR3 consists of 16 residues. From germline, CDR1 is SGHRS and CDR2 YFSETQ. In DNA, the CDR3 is TGCGCCAGCAGCCCAGCCGGGACTAGCGGGCCCGGCGAGCAGTACTTC. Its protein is CASSPAGTSGPGEQYF.

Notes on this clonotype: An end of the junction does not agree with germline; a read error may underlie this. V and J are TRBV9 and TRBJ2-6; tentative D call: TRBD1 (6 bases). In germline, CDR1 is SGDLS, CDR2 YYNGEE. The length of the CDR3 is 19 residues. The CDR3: CASSAVGVTGPSGANVVTF. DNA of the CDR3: TGTGCCAGCAGCGCGGTAGGGGTGACAGGCCCTTCTGGGGCCAACGTCGTGACTTTC.

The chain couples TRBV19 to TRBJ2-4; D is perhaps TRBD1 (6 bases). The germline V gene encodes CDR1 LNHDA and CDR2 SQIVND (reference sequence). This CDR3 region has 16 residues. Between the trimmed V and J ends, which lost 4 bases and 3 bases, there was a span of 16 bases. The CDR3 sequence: CASSNHLGQRKNIQYF. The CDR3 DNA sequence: TGTGCCAGTAGTAATCACCTCGGACAGCGCAAAAACATTCAGTACTTC.

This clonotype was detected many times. The CDR3 sequence is CASSLGDRGPDEQFF. The CDR3 coding sequence is TGTGCCAGCAGTTTAGGGGACAGGGGGCCGGATGAGCAGTTCTTC. This chain joins TRBV28 and TRBJ2-1, with 12 nucleotides matching TRBD1. V dropped 2 bases and J dropped 8; count of bases not matched to a gene: 4. Germline assignment: CDR1 MDHEN and CDR2 SYDVKM. The CDR3 consists of 15 residues.

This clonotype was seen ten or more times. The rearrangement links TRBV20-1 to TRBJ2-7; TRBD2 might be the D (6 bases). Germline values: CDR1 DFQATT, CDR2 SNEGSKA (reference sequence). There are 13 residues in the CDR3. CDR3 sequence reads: CSALTRSPYEQYF. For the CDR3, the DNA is TGCAGCGCCCTGACTAGGTCTCCCTACGAGCAGTACTTC.

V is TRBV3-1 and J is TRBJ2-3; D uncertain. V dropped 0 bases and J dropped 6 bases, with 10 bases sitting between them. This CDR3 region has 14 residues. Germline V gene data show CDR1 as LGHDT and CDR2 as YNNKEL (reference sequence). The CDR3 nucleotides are TGTGCCAGCAGCCAAGATCTTGTGATGGATACGCAGTATTTT. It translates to CASSQDLVMDTQYF.

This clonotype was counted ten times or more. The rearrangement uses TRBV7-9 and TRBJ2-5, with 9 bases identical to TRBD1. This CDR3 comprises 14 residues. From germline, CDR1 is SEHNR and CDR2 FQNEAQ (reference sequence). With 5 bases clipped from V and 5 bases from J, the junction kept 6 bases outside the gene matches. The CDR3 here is CASSGRDRAETQYF. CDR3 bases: TGTGCCAGCAGCGGGCGGGACAGGGCCGAGACCCAGTACTTC.

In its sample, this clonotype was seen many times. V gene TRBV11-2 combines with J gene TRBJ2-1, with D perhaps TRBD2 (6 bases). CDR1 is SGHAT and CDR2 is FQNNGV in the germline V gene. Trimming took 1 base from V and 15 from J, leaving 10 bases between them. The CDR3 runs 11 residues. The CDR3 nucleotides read TGTGCCAGCAGCTTAGGCGGGGTGTTGTTCTTC. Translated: CASSLGGVLFF.

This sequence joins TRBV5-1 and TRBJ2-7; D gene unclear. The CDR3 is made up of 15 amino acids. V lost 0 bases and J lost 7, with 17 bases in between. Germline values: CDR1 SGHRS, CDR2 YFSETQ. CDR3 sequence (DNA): TGCGCCAGCAGCTTGGGACCTCTATCTTACGGGGAGCAGTACTTC. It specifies CASSLGPLSYGEQYF. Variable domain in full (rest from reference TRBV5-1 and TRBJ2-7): KAGVTQTPRYLIKTRGQQVTLSCSPISGHRSVSWYQQTPGQGLQFLFEYFSETQRNKGNFPGRFSGRQFSNSRSEMNVSTLELGDSALYLCASSLGPLSYGEQYFGPGTRLTVT.

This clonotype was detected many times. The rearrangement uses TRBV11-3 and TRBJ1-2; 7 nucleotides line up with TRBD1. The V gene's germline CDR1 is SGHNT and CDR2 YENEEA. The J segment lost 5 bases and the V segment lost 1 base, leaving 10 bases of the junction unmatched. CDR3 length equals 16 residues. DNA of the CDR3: TGTGCCAGCAGCTTAGCCGCAGGGCAGGGGGGATATGGCTACACCTTC. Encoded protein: CASSLAAGQGGYGYTF.

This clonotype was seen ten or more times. The chain's CDR3 is CASSLYGGAMNTEAFF. In DNA form, the CDR3 reads TGTGCCAGCAGTTTATATGGGGGCGCGATGAACACTGAAGCTTTCTTT. The chain carries TRBV27 and TRBJ1-1, with TRBD1 as a possible D gene (6 bases). The germline CDR1 and CDR2 sequences are MNHEY and SMNVEV (reference sequence). V was shortened by 1 base and J by 0 bases, with 12 bases between the two germline ends. The CDR3 totals 16 residues.

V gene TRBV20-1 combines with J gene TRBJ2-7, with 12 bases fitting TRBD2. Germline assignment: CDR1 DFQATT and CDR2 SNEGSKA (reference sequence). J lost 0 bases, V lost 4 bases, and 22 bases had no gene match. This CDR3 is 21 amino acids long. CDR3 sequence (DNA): TGCAGTGCTATTTTTCCTACGACTAGCGGGAGAATATGGGACCGCTCCTACGAGCAGTACTTC. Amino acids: CSAIFPTTSGRIWDRSYEQYF.